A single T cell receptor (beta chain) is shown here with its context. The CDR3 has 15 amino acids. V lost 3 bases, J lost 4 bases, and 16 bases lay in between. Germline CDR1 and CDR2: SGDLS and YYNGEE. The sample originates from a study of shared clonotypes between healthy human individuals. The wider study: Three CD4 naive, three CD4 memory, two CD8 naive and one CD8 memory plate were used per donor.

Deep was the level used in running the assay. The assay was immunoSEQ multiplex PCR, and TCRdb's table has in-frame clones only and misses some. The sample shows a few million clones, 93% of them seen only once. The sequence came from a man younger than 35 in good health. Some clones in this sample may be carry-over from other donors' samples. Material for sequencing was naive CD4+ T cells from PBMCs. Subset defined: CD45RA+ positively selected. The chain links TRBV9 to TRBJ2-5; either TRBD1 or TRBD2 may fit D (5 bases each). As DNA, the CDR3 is TGTGCCAGCAGCGCCAACGTGGGGGAAGGAGAGACCCAGTACTTC. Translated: CASSANVGEGETQYF.